The 21 T cell receptor beta chains in this list originate from one sample, sequenced in a study of T-cell reconstitution after alpha-beta-depleted transplantation in children. Molecular barcoding with unique molecular identifiers was used for the TCRbeta library. TCRdb re-called the PCR reads through MiXCR, storing one row per CDR3 protein. The sample contains more than 550,000 distinct CDR3 sequences, roughly 10% of which appear only once. The sequencing used PBMCs from the stem cell graft donor, collected from the stem cell graft. The receptors come from a human donor who donated a stem cell graft to a child with acute myeloid leukemia.

This clonotype was recorded many times. The chain recombines TRBV7-6 with TRBJ2-1, with D perhaps given as TRBD1 or TRBD2 (5 bases each). Germline assignment: CDR1 SGHVS and CDR2 FNYEAQ. V lost 4 bases and J 3 bases, leaving 13 bases between the germline ends. CDR3 length equals 15 residues. Here the CDR3 reads CASSSGPGNYNEQFF. Here the CDR3 DNA reads TGTGCCAGCAGCTCGGGGCCGGGGAACTACAATGAGCAGTTCTTC.

In DNA, the CDR3 is TGCAGCGTTGTAACAGGGAAGGATCAAGAGACCCAGTACTTC. Protein: CSVVTGKDQETQYF. This chain connects TRBV29-1 to TRBJ2-5, with a possible D match to TRBD1 (6 bases). Deletions cut 4 bases from V and 2 bases from J, with 14 bases between. The germline V gene has CDR1 SQVTM and CDR2 ANQGSEA. There are 14 residues in the CDR3.

The sample holds a few counts of this clonotype. The CDR3 protein is CASSLSGPGQPYEQYF. The CDR3 DNA reads TGTGCCAGCAGCTTAAGTGGTCCCGGACAGCCCTACGAGCAGTACTTC. The genes are TRBV5-6 and TRBJ2-7; possibly TRBD1 for D (6 bases). The length of the CDR3 is 16 residues. Trimming removed 2 bases from V and 2 bases from J, with 17 bases in between. CDR1 is SGHDT and CDR2 is YYEEEE in the germline V gene.

There are a few counts of this clonotype. V usage is TRBV18 and J usage is TRBJ1-1; D possibly corresponds to TRBD1 (5 bases). V dropped 1 base and J dropped 0 bases, with 9 bases sitting between them. CDR1 and CDR2 (germline): KGHSH, LQKENI. The CDR3 runs 15 residues. The CDR3 is CASSPLGHVNTEAFF. The DNA of the CDR3 is TGTGCCAGCTCACCACTTGGACACGTGAACACTGAAGCTTTCTTT. The whole variable domain, filled in from reference TRBV18 and TRBJ1-1, reads NAGVMQNPRHLVRRRGQEARLRCSPMKGHSHVYWYRQLPEEGLKFMVYLQKENIIDESGMPKERFSAEFPKEGPSILRIQQVVRGDSAAYFCASSPLGHVNTEAFFGQGTRLTVV.

The chain uses TRBV20-1 and TRBJ2-2, with unresolved D. Germline assignment: CDR1 DFQATT and CDR2 SNEGSKA (reference sequence). Trimming took off 7 bases at V and 5 bases at J, with 14 bases between the two ends. This CDR3 is 13 amino acids long. CDR3 DNA: TGCAGTGTGAATATGGTGGGGACCGGGGAGCTGTTTTTT. Translated: CSVNMVGTGELFF.

This clonotype appeared many times. CDR3: CSVERAGYYEQYF. CDR3 DNA sequence: TGCAGCGTTGAGCGAGCGGGATACTACGAGCAGTACTTC. The V gene is TRBV29-1, the J gene TRBJ2-7, with 7 bases fitting TRBD2. Germline V gene sequence: CDR1 SQVTM, CDR2 ANQGSEA. The CDR3 length is 13 residues. V trimming: 3 bases; J trimming: 3 bases; junction bases outside the gene matches: 5.

The genes are TRBV4-3 and TRBJ2-6, with 9 positions matching TRBD2. The V gene end was trimmed by 0 bases and the J gene end by 2 bases; junction bases not matched to a gene: 8. Germline V CDR1 and CDR2: LGHNA, YSLEER. The CDR3 loop spans 19 amino acids. The CDR3 reads CASSQDLAGGGPGANVLTF. DNA for the CDR3: TGCGCCAGCAGCCAAGATTTGGCGGGAGGGGGCCCTGGGGCCAACGTCCTGACTTTC.

This clonotype was observed a few times. V and J are TRBV12-3 or TRBV12-4 and TRBJ2-3; 10 bases line up with TRBD2. J gave up 2 bases and V 5 bases, and 4 bases lay outside the gene matches. There are 15 residues in the CDR3. CDR3 DNA sequence: TGTGCCAGCAGTATGGGGACTAGCGTCACAGATACGCAGTATTTT. Translation: CASSMGTSVTDTQYF.

Only a few counts were recorded for this clonotype. The gene calls are TRBV5-1 and TRBJ2-3; a weak D match, TRBD1 (6 bases). V was trimmed by 9 bases and J by 0 bases, leaving 17 bases between them. CDR3 length: 15 amino acids. CDR1 and CDR2 from the germline V gene are SGHRS and YFSETQ. Here the CDR3 DNA reads TGCGCCACGGGGCCACAGGGCTCTAGCACAGATACGCAGTATTTT. Amino acids: CATGPQGSSTDTQYF.

This clonotype was seen more than once but under ten times. The rearrangement links TRBV25-1 to TRBJ2-4; weak D call: TRBD1 (6 bases). Trimming took off 3 bases at V and 6 bases at J, with 12 bases between the two ends. The CDR3 extends over 14 amino acids. In germline, CDR1 is MGHDK, CDR2 SYGVNS. DNA for the CDR3: TGTGCCAGCAGTGAGAGGACAGTTGGAAACATTCAGTACTTC. It specifies CASSERTVGNIQYF.

V gene TRBV30 combines with J gene TRBJ2-1; 14 bases line up with TRBD2. CDR3 length: 15 residues. Trimming took 2 bases from V and 10 from J; bases not matched to a gene: 7. Germline CDR1 and CDR2: GTSNPN and SVGIG (reference sequence). The CDR3 region is CAWSLGLAGGGEQFF. CDR3 nucleotide sequence: TGTGCCTGGAGTCTTGGACTAGCGGGAGGTGGCGAGCAGTTCTTC. Full variable domain (missing parts from reference TRBV30 and TRBJ2-1): SQTIHQWPATLVQPVGSPLSLECTVEGTSNPNLYWYRQAAGRGLQLLFYSVGIGQISSEVPQNLSASRPQDRQFILSSKKLLLSDSGFYLCAWSLGLAGGGEQFFGPGTRLTVL.

This clonotype occurred a few times. The V gene is TRBV7-3, the J gene TRBJ2-2, with 11 nucleotides matching TRBD2. The CDR3 runs 16 residues. Trimming removed 3 bases from V and 4 bases from J; junction bases left unmatched: 4. Germline V CDR1 and CDR2: SGHTA, FQGTGA. The CDR3 region has the DNA TGTGCCAGCAGCTTGAAACTAGCGGGAGTCACCGGGGAGCTGTTTTTT. Residues: CASSLKLAGVTGELFF.

The chain's CDR3 is CASSGQGSGNTIYF. CDR3 bases: TGTGCCAGCAGTGGACAGGGGTCTGGAAACACCATATATTTT. V usage is TRBV28 and J usage is TRBJ1-3; 9 nucleotides agree with TRBD1. Germline V lookup: CDR1 MDHEN, CDR2 SYDVKM. This CDR3 is 14 amino acids long. With V trimmed by 5 bases and J by 1 base, 0 bases remained unmatched.

The chain couples TRBV7-6 to TRBJ2-1, with a tentative D call TRBD2 (6 bases). This CDR3 is 14 amino acids long. Germline CDR1 SGHVS, CDR2 FNYEAQ. The germline V and J ends were trimmed by 1 base and 6 bases, with 10 bases remaining between them. This CDR3 is CASSLGDLANEQFF. The CDR3, as DNA: TGTGCCAGCAGCTTAGGGGACTTAGCCAATGAGCAGTTCTTC.

The chain couples TRBV5-8 to TRBJ2-3; 9 bases map to TRBD1. The CDR3 sequence is 16 residues long. J lost 2 bases, V lost 3 bases, and 7 bases had no gene match. Germline V CDR1 and CDR2: SGHTS, YDEGEE. For the CDR3, the DNA is TGTGCCAGCAGCTCCCGAGGGGACAGGGCCACAGATACGCAGTATTTT. Translation: CASSSRGDRATDTQYF.

Ten or more counts support this clonotype. This chain connects TRBV7-9 to TRBJ2-1; D possibly corresponds to TRBD1 (5 bases). The CDR3 runs to 17 residues. V was shortened by 4 bases and J by 3 bases, with 19 bases between the two germline ends. Germline V gene sequence: CDR1 SEHNR, CDR2 FQNEAQ (reference sequence). CDR3 region: CASSYIHLSTDYNEQFF. CDR3 DNA sequence: TGTGCCAGCAGCTATATCCACCTCTCGACAGACTACAATGAGCAGTTCTTC.

V usage is TRBV6-6 and J usage is TRBJ2-7; no clear D gene. V shed 10 bases and J shed 3 bases, with 16 bases lying between them. Germline CDR1 and CDR2: MNHNY and SVGAGI (reference sequence). The CDR3 spans 13 residues. The CDR3 DNA reads TGTGCCACCCGGGCCGGTCGAAACTACGAGCAGTACTTC. As protein: CATRAGRNYEQYF.

The J gene is TRBJ2-5, the V gene TRBV12-3 or TRBV12-4; D possibly matches TRBD1 or TRBD2 (6 bases each). This CDR3 has 15 amino acids. Deletions cut 3 bases from V and 3 bases from J, with 14 bases between. CDR3 nucleotide sequence: TGTGCCAGCAGTTTGGACAGACTAGGGGAAGAGACCCAGTACTTC. Translation gives CASSLDRLGEETQYF.

This clonotype was seen a handful of times. V and J are TRBV12-3 or TRBV12-4 and TRBJ2-3; D is ambiguous. The CDR3 sequence is 12 residues long. With 5 bases removed from V and 2 bases from J, the gap between germline ends came to 5 bases. CDR3 amino acids: CASSMDTDTQYF. The CDR3 DNA sequence: TGTGCCAGCAGTATGGACACAGATACGCAGTATTTT.

Ten or more counts support this clonotype. V gene TRBV15 combines with J gene TRBJ2-1; D ambiguous. The germline V gene has CDR1 LNHNV and CDR2 YYDKDF (reference sequence). This CDR3 has 13 residues. V gave up 0 bases and J gave up 10 bases, with 10 bases separating them. CDR3: CATSRDLGREQFF. The DNA for the CDR3 is TGTGCCACCAGCAGAGATCTTGGTCGGGAGCAGTTCTTC.

This clonotype came up a few times. The rearrangement uses TRBV11-2 and TRBJ2-1; TRBD2 matches 12 bases. The CDR3 has 14 residues. Per the germline V gene, CDR1 is SGHAT and CDR2 is FQNNGV. The J segment lost 6 bases and the V segment lost 6 bases, leaving 3 bases of the junction unmatched. CDR3 nucleotide sequence: TGTGCCAGCAGTCCGACTAGCGGGAGCAATGAGCAGTTCTTC. Its protein product is CASSPTSGSNEQFF. Full variable domain (remainder filled in from reference TRBV11-2 and TRBJ2-1): EAGVAQSPRYKIIEKRQSVAFWCNPISGHATLYWYQQILGQGPKLLIQFQNNGVVDDSQLPKDRFSAERLKGVDSTLKIQPAKLEDSAVYLCASSPTSGSNEQFFGPGTRLTVL.